This T cell receptor beta chain came from a study (dated by TCRdb to 2014 to 2015). As for the study more broadly: The study set out to test whether tumor-infiltrating Tregs in breast cancer get recruited from blood Tregs or are instead converted in situ from other CD4+ T cell subsets. Results the study describes overall, beyond this receptor: The validation in the larger cohort was limited to a single TCR beta V-J rearrangement instead of whole repertoires. Tumor memory CD4+ T cell TCR gene usage was found to cluster with blood and lymph node memory CD4+ cells and with lymph node naive CD4+ cells. Tumor-infiltrating Treg TCR alpha and beta sequences overlapped most with tumor naive CD4+ T cells, then with blood naive CD4+ T cells.

Points on this clonotype: The target of this receptor is not known. The junction and the germline gene differ at one end; a read error may be behind it.

Naive CD4+ T cells were purified with the Miltenyi Naive CD4+ T Cell Isolation kit, with Tregs depleted using CD25 microbeads. Tregs, naive and memory CD4+ T cells from tumor, blood and ipsilateral draining lymph nodes of five or six breast cancer patients underwent full-length TCR alpha and beta sequencing. Mononuclear cells from lymph nodes or around 50 ml of peripheral blood were isolated by Ficoll density gradient centrifugation. Sorted cell populations were confirmed by FACS to exceed 90% purity. Measured from the cysteine to the phenylalanine, the CDR3 is 13 residues long. Here the CDR3 DNA is all that survives: 39 bases in frame from base 1. Full-length TCR variable regions were amplified by 5' RACE PCR using constant-region reverse primers, and then by semi-nested PCR using Nested Universal Primer A. The ReliaPrep RNA Cell Miniprep System was used to extract total RNA, which was then reverse transcribed into 5'RACE-ready cDNA with the SMARTer RACE 5'/3' Kit. Full-length TCR alpha and beta libraries were barcoded with multiplex adaptors and sequenced on an Illumina MiSeq. The published analysis was carried out like this. For each of nine subset-tissue groups, sequencing data from the five patients were pooled, and the groups were compared by unsupervised clustering of TCR gene usage. The Morisita-Horn index was used to calculate repertoire similarity, with shared sequences weighted by how much each contributed to each repertoire. The public reads were run again by TCRdb, first through fastp at Q25 and then through MiXCR, and only productive beta chains were kept. A single entry per CDR3 protein holds the most common genes and DNA from its merged rows. These V and J calls originate from TCRdb's pipeline instead of the authors' own analysis. Here the sample has tens of thousands of distinct CDR3 sequences; roughly 15% occur a single time. 2% to 2.5% of the sample is in the top ten clones.

This receptor was obtained from a female donor with breast cancer. Recombination joined TRBV12-3 or TRBV12-4 with TRBJ2-2; TRBD2 could be the D gene, as 5 bases match. The sequencing sample was made of naive CD4+ T cells sorted from blood. The cell subset or site label of this sample denotes: naive CD4+ T cells, CD4+CD45RA+CD25-. The DNA is TGTGCCAGCAGTTTAACCTCACTCGGGGAGCTGTCTTTT. It codes for CASSLTSLGELSF.